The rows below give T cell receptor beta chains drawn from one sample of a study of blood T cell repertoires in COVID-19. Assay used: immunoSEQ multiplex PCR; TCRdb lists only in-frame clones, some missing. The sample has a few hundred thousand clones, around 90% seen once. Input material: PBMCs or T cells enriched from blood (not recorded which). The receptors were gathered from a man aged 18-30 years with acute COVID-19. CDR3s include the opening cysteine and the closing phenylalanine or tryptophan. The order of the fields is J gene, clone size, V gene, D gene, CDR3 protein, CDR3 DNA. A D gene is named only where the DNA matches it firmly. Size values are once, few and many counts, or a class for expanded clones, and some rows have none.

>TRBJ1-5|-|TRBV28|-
CASSSRIRETGQPQHF
TGTGCCAGCAGTTCTCGGATAAGGGAGACGGGTCAGCCCCAGCATTTT
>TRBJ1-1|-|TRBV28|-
CASSSPREWYTEAFF
TGTGCCAGCAGTTCCCCACGGGAATGGTACACTGAAGCTTTCTTT
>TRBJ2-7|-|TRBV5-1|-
CASSLGRTVTYEQYF
TGCGCCAGCAGCTTGGGAAGGACAGTTACCTACGAGCAGTACTTC
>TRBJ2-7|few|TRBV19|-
CASSPGVGDEQYF
TGTGCCAGTAGCCCAGGGGTTGGGGACGAGCAGTACTTC
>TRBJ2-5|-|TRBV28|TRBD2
CASSLWGGGSGETQYF
TGTGCCAGCAGTTTATGGGGAGGCGGGAGTGGGGAGACCCAGTACTTC
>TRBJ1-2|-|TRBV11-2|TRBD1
CASSPPPGGEGYTF
TGTGCCAGCAGCCCCCCCCCAGGGGGCGAGGGCTACACCTTC
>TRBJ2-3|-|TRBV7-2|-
CASSSYLESDTQYF
TGTGCCAGCAGCTCATATCTAGAATCCGATACGCAGTATTTT
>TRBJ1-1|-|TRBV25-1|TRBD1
CASSEKGVGRGITEAFF
TGTGCCAGCAGTGAAAAAGGGGTGGGCAGGGGGATCACTGAAGCTTTCTTT
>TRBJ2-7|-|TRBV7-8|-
CASSLARLRSGEQYF
TGTGCCAGCAGCTTGGCCCGGCTCCGGTCGGGCGAGCAGTACTTC
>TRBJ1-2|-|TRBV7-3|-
CASSWFLSF
TGTGCCAGCAGCTGGTTCCTTAGCTTC
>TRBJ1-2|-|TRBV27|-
CASSLRSGGQGGYTF
TGTGCCAGCAGTTTAAGGTCCGGGGGGCAGGGTGGCTACACCTTC